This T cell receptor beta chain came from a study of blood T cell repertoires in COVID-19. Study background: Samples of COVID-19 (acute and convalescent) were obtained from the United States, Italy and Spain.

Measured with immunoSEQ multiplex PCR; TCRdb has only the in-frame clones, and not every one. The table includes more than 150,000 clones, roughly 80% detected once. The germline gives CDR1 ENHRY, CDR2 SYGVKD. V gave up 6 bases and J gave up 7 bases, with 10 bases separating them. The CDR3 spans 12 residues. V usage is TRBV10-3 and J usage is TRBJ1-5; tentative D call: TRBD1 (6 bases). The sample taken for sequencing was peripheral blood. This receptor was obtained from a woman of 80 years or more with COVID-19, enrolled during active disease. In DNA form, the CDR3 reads TGTGCCATCAGCTCCCAGGGGCAGCCCCAGCATTTT. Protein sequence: CAISSQGQPQHF.